A selection of T cell receptor beta chains follows, all from one sample in a study of cytomegalovirus exposure and HLA in healthy donors. Here immunoSEQ multiplex PCR was the method, and the copy in TCRdb shows in-frame clones only, minus some. The table records about 160,000 clones, roughly 82% of them present only once. The sequencing input was PBMCs. Every receptor here comes from a woman in her 50s in good health and CMV-seropositive. The CDR3 runs from the conserved cysteine through the conserved F or W. A D gene is named only where the DNA matches it firmly. Size is omitted from some rows. Given values are once, few, many or a class for expanded clones.

clone_size j_call d_call v_call cdr3_aa cdr3_nt
- TRBJ2-3 - TRBV11-3 CASSLSGGTQYF TGCGCCAGCAGCTTATCCGGGGGTACGCAGTATTTT
- TRBJ1-2 - TRBV9 CASGLGGNYGYTF TGTGCCAGCGGGTTGGGGGGGAACTATGGCTACACCTTC
- TRBJ2-7 - TRBV6-6 CASRLQGYEQYF TGTGCCAGCAGACTACAGGGTTACGAGCAGTACTTC
- TRBJ1-6 - TRBV4-1 CASSLLPTANNSPLHF TGCGCCAGCAGCCTCTTACCGACAGCAAATAATTCACCCCTCCACTTT
- TRBJ2-3 TRBD2 TRBV7-3 CASSSGTSGSTDTQYF TGTGCCAGCAGCTCTGGGACTAGCGGAAGCACAGATACGCAGTATTTT
- TRBJ1-6 TRBD1 TRBV7-9 CACGQGSNSPLHF TGTGCCTGCGGACAGGGTAGTAATTCACCCCTCCACTTT
- TRBJ1-5 TRBD1 TRBV2 CASSWTGVNQPQHF TGTGCCAGCAGCTGGACAGGGGTAAATCAGCCCCAGCATTTT
- TRBJ1-6 - TRBV2 CASSEVGTRSEPLHF TGTGCCAGCAGTGAAGTGGGGACAAGATCTGAACCCCTCCACTTT
- TRBJ1-4 - TRBV5-1 CASSLGPRALDEKLFF TGCGCCAGCAGCCTGGGACCGAGGGCCTTGGATGAAAAACTGTTTTTT
few TRBJ1-5 - TRBV19 CASSIDPGGNQPQHF TGTGCCAGTAGTATAGATCCAGGGGGCAATCAGCCCCAGCATTTT
once TRBJ1-5 - TRBV5-3 CASGQTYSNQPQHF TGTGCCAGTGGACAGACTTATAGCAATCAGCCCCAGCATTTT
- TRBJ1-4 - TRBV6-5 CASSYEQVGWEKLFF TGTGCCAGCAGTTACGAACAGGTCGGGTGGGAAAAACTGTTTTTT
few TRBJ1-1 TRBD1 TRBV5-1 CASSLGGRGKTEAFF TGCGCCAGCAGCTTGGGCGGCAGGGGGAAGACTGAAGCTTTCTTT
- TRBJ2-2 - TRBV5-1 CASSERGHTGELFF TGCGCCAGCAGCGAAAGGGGCCACACCGGGGAGCTGTTTTTT
- TRBJ1-5 - TRBV6-6 CASSYADSGQPQHF TGTGCCAGCAGTTACGCAGATAGCGGCCAGCCCCAGCATTTT
- TRBJ1-4 TRBD1 TRBV5-6 CASSLGHRGWVEKLFF TGTGCCAGCAGCTTGGGCCACAGGGGATGGGTTGAAAAACTGTTTTTT
- TRBJ2-1 TRBD2 TRBV7-3 CASSPTGTSGREQFF TGTGCCAGCAGCCCGACCGGGACTAGCGGGAGAGAGCAGTTCTTC
- TRBJ1-4 - TRBV10-3 CAISETVEKLFF TGTGCCATCAGTGAGACAGTTGAAAAACTGTTTTTT
- TRBJ1-1 - TRBV15 CATSRDPGQPNTEAFF TGTGCCACCAGCAGAGACCCTGGGCAGCCGAACACTGAAGCTTTCTTT
- TRBJ1-1 - TRBV11-2 CASSLVVSVNTEAFF TGTGCCAGCAGCTTAGTGGTTTCGGTGAACACTGAAGCTTTCTTT
- TRBJ1-4 TRBD1 TRBV5-8 CASSSGQGARAEKLFF TGTGCCAGCAGCTCGGGACAGGGGGCAAGGGCTGAAAAACTGTTTTTT
- TRBJ1-4 TRBD1 TRBV9 CASSEGQGFGAEKLFF TGTGCCAGCAGCGAGGGACAGGGGTTTGGGGCTGAAAAACTGTTTTTT
- TRBJ1-1 - TRBV27 CASSPGWANTEAFF TGTGCCAGTTCACCGGGGTGGGCGAACACTGAAGCTTTCTTT
- TRBJ1-3 TRBD1 TRBV5-6 CASSRAGQGTTYSGNTIYF TGTGCCAGCAGCCGTGCGGGACAGGGGACGACTTACTCTGGAAACACCATATATTTT
- TRBJ2-3 TRBD2 TRBV6-6 CATAPPGGGTDTQYF TGTGCCACCGCGCCCCCGGGGGGGGGCACAGATACGCAGTATTTT
- TRBJ2-5 TRBD2 TRBV6-1 CASSEGTSRETQYF TGTGCCAGCAGTGAAGGGACTAGTAGGGAGACCCAGTACTTC
- TRBJ1-1 - TRBV29-1 CSGNKKDRYTEAFF TGCAGCGGCAATAAGAAGGACAGATACACTGAAGCTTTCTTT
- TRBJ1-6 TRBD1 TRBV4-1 CASSQGDRGYNSPLHF TGCGCCAGCAGCCAGGGGGACAGGGGATATAATTCACCCCTCCACTTT
- TRBJ2-1 TRBD2 TRBV10-3 CAISVTSGYNEQFF TGTGCCATCAGTGTAACTAGCGGGTACAATGAGCAGTTCTTC
- TRBJ2-5 - TRBV5-1 CASSPGVATRDETQYF TGCGCCAGCAGCCCTGGTGTGGCGACGAGGGATGAGACCCAGTACTTC
- TRBJ1-2 - TRBV15 CATSPQRYGGYTF TGTGCCACCAGCCCCCAAAGATATGGCGGCTACACCTTC
- TRBJ2-7 TRBD1 TRBV18 CASSRDSGEQYF TGTGCCAGCTCACGGGACAGTGGCGAGCAGTACTTC
- TRBJ2-7 TRBD1 TRBV11-2 CASSLDLGTGDCEQYF TGTGCCAGCAGCTTAGATTTAGGGACAGGGGATTGCGAGCAGTACTTC
- TRBJ1-4 - TRBV18 CASSSQALATNEKLFF TGTGCCAGCTCATCGCAGGCTTTGGCAACTAATGAAAAACTGTTTTTT
- TRBJ1-1 - TRBV19 CASRAGNRPEAFF TGTGCCAGTAGGGCCGGGAATCGGCCTGAAGCTTTCTTT